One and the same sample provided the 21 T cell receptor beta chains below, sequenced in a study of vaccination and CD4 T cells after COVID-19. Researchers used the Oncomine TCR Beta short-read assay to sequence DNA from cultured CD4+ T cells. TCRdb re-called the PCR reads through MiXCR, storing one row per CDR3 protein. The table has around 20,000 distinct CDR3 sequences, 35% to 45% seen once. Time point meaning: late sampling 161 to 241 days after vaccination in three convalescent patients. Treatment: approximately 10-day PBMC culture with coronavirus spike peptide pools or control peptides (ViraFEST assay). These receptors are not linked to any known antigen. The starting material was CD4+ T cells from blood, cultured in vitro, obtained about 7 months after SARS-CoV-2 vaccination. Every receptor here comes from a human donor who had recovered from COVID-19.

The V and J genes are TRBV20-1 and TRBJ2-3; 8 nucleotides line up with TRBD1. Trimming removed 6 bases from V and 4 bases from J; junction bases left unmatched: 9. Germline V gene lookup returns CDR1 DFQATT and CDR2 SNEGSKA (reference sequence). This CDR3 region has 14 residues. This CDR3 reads CSADDRGGADTQYF. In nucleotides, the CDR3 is TGCAGTGCCGACGACAGGGGCGGGGCAGATACGCAGTATTTT.

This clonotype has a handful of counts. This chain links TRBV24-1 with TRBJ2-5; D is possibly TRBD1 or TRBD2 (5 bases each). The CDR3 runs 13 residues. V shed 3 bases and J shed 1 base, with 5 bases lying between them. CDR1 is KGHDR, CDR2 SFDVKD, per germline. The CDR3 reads CATSDGGQETQYF. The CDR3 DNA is TGTGCCACCAGTGATGGGGGCCAAGAGACCCAGTACTTC.

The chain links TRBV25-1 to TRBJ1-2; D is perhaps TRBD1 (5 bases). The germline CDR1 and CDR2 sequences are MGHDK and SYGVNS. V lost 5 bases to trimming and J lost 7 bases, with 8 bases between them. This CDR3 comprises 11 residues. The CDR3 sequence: CASSKGVGYTF. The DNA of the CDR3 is TGTGCCAGCAGTAAAGGGGTTGGCTACACCTTC.

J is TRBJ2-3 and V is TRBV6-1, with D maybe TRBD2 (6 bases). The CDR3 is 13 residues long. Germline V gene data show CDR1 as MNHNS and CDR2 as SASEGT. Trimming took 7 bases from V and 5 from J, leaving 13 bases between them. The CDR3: CASMGIGRDTQYF. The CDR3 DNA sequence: TGTGCCAGCATGGGGATCGGGAGAGATACGCAGTATTTT.

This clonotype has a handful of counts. CDR3 coding DNA: TGCAGTGCTAGGACAGGGAATTCACCCCTCCACTTT. Its translation: CSARTGNSPLHF. The chain recombines TRBV20-1 with TRBJ1-6; TRBD1 matches at 7 bases. Germline V gives CDR1 DFQATT, CDR2 SNEGSKA (reference sequence). J gave up 7 bases and V 3 bases, and 0 bases lay outside the gene matches. The CDR3 sequence is 12 residues long.

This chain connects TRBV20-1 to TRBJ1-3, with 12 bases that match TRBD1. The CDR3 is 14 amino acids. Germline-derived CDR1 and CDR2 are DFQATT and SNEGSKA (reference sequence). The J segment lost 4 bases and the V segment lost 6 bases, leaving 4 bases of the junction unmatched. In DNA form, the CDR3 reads TGCAGTGCAGGGACAGGGGGCCGCGGAAACACCATATATTTT. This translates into CSAGTGGRGNTIYF.

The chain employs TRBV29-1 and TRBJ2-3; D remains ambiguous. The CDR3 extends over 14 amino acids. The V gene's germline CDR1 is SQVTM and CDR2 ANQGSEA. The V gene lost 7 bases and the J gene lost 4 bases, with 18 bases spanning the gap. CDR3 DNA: TGCAGCGGCGGTGGATGGGTAGGCGCAGATACGCAGTATTTT. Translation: CSGGGWVGADTQYF.

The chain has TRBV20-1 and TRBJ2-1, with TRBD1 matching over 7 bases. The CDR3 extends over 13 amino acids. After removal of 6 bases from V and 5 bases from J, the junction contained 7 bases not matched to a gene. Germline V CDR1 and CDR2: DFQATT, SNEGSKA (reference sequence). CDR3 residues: CSASGTANNEQFF. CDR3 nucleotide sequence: TGCAGTGCATCCGGGACAGCCAACAATGAGCAGTTCTTC.

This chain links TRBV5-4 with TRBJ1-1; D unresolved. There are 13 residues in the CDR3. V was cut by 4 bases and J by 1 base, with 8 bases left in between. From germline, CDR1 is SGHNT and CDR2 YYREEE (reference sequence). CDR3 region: CASSQQANTEAFF. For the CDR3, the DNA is TGTGCCAGCAGCCAACAAGCGAACACTGAAGCTTTCTTT. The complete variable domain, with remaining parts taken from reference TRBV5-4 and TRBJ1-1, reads ETGVTQSPTHLIKTRGQQVTLRCSSQSGHNTVSWYQQALGQGPQFIFQYYREEENGRGNFPPRFSGLQFPNYSSELNVNALELDDSALYLCASSQQANTEAFFGQGTRLTVV.

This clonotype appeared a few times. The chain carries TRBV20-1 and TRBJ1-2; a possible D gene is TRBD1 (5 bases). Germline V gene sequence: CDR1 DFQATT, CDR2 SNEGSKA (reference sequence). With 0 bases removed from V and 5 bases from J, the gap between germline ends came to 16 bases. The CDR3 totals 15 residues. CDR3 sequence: CSARDGAGRAYGYTF. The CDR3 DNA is TGCAGTGCTAGAGATGGGGCAGGGCGCGCGTATGGCTACACCTTC.

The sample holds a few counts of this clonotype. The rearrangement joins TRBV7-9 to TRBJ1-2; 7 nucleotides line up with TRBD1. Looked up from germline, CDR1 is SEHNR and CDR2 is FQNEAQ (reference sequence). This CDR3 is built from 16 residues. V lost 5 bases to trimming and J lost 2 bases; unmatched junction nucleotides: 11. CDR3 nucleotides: TGTGCCAGCAGCCATAGCTTACCGACAGGGAACTATGGCTACACCTTC. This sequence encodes CASSHSLPTGNYGYTF. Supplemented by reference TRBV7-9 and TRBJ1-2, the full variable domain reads DTGVSQNPRHKITKRGQNVTFRCDPISEHNRLYWYRQTLGQGPEFLTYFQNEAQLEKSRLLSDRFSAERPKGSFSTLEIQRTEQGDSAMYLCASSHSLPTGNYGYTFGSGTRLTVV.

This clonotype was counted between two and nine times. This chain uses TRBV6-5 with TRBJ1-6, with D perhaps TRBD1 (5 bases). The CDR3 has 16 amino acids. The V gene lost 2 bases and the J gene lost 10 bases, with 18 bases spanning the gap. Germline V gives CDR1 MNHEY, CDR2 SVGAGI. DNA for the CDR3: TGTGCCAGCAGTTACGAGGCAGGGTCGAAGGGGTCACCCCTCCACTTT. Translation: CASSYEAGSKGSPLHF.

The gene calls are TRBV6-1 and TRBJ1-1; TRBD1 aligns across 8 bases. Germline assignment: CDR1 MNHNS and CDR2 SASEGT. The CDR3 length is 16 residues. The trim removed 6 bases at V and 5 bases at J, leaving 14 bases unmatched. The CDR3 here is CASRRIEWTGWTEAFF. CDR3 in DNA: TGTGCCAGCAGGAGAATAGAATGGACAGGGTGGACTGAAGCTTTCTTT.

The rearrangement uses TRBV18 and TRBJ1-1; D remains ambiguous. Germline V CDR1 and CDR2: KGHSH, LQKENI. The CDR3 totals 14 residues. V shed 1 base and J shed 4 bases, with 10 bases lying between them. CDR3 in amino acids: CASSPQVSGTEAFF. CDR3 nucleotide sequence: TGTGCCAGCTCACCACAGGTTTCGGGCACTGAAGCTTTCTTT.

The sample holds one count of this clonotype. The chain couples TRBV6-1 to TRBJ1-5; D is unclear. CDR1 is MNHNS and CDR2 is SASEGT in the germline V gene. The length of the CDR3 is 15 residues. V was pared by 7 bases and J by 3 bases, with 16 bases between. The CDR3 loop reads CASKYNWGPNQPQHF. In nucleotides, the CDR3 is TGTGCCAGCAAGTATAATTGGGGTCCCAATCAGCCCCAGCATTTT.

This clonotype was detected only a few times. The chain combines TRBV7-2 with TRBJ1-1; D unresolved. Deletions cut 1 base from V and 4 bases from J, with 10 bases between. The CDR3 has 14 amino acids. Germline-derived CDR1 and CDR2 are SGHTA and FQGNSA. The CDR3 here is CASSLVRDGTEAFF. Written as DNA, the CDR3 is TGTGCCAGCAGCTTAGTTCGGGATGGCACTGAAGCTTTCTTT.

For the CDR3, the DNA is TGTGCCTCCCCCCGGAGTCTGGGTGATCCTTTCTTT. Amino acids: CASPRSLGDPFF. The rearrangement uses TRBV30 and TRBJ1-1; D remains unclear. Trimming left V 7 bases short and J 12 bases short, with 21 bases between. The CDR3 is 12 residues long. Germline loops: CDR1 GTSNPN, CDR2 SVGIG (reference sequence).

Here the CDR3 reads CSVTPDTQYF. DNA for the CDR3: TGCAGCGTTACACCAGATACGCAGTATTTT. This chain uses TRBV29-1 with TRBJ2-3; no firm D call. V lost 5 bases and J lost 4, with 4 bases in between. The germline V gene has CDR1 SQVTM and CDR2 ANQGSEA. The CDR3 totals 10 residues.

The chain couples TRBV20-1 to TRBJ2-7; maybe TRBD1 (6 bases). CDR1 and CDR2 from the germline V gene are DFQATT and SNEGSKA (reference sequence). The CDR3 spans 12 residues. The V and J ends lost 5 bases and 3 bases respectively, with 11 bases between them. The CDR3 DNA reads TGCAGTGCTCAGGACAGCCACTACGAGCAGTACTTC. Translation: CSAQDSHYEQYF.

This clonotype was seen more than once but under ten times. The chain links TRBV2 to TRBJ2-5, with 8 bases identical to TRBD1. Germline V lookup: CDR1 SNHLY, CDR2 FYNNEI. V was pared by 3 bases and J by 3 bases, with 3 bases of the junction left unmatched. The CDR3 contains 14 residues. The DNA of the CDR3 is TGTGCCAGCAGTGATCCAGGGGGCGAAGAGACCCAGTACTTC. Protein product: CASSDPGGEETQYF. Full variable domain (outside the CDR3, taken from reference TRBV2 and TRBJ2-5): EPEVTQTPSHQVTQMGQEVILRCVPISNHLYFYWYRQILGQKVEFLVSFYNNEISEKSEIFDDQFSVERPDGSNFTLKIRSTKLEDSAMYFCASSDPGGEETQYFGPGTRLLVL.

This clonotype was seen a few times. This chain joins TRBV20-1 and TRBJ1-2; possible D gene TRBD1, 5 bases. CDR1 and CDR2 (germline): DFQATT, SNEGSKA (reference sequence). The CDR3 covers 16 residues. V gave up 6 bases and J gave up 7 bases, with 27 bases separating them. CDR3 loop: CSAPNRDALQGVGYTF. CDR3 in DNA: TGCAGTGCCCCTAACCGGGACGCTCTTCAAGGGGTTGGCTACACCTTC.